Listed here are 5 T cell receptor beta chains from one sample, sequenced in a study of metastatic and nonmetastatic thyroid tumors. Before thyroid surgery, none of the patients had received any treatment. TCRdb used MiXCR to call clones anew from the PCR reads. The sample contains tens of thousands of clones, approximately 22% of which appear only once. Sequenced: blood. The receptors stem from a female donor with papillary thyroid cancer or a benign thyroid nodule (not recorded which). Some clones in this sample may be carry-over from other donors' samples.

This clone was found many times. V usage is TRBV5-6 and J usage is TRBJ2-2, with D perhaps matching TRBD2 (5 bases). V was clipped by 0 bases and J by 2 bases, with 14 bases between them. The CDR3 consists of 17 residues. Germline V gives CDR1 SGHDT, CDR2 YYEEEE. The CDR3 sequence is CASSLGGSALNTGELFF. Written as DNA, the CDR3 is TGTGCCAGCAGCTTGGGAGGGAGTGCCCTCAACACCGGGGAGCTGTTTTTT.

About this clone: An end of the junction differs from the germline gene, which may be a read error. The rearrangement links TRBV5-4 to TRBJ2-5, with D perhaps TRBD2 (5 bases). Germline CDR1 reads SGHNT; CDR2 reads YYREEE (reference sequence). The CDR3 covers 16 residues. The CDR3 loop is CASSPSAGRSQETHYF. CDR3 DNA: TGTGCCAGCAGTCCTTCTGCGGGTCGCAGTCAAGAGACCCATTACTTC.

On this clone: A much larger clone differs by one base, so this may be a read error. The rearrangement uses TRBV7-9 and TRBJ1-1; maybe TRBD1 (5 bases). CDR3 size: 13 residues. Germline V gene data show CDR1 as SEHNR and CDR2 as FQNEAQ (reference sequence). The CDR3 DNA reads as TGTGCCAGCATCTTAGGGGCGGGGACTGAAGCTTTCTTT. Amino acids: CASILGAGTEAFF.

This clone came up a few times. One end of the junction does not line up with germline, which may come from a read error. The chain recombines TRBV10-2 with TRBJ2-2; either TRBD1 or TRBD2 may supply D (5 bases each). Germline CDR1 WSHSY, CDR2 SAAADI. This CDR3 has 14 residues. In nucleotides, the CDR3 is TGCGCCAGCACTCATTACCCGGGGACCGGGGAGATGTTTTTT. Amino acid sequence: CASTHYPGTGEMFF.

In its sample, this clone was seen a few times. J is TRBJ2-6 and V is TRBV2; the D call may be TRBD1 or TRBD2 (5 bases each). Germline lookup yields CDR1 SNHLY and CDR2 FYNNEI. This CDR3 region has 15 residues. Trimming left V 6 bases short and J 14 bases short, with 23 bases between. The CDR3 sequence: CASSGAGTGATFLTF. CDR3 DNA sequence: TGTGCCAGCAGCGGAGCAGGGACCGGGGCCACCTTCCTGACTTTC.